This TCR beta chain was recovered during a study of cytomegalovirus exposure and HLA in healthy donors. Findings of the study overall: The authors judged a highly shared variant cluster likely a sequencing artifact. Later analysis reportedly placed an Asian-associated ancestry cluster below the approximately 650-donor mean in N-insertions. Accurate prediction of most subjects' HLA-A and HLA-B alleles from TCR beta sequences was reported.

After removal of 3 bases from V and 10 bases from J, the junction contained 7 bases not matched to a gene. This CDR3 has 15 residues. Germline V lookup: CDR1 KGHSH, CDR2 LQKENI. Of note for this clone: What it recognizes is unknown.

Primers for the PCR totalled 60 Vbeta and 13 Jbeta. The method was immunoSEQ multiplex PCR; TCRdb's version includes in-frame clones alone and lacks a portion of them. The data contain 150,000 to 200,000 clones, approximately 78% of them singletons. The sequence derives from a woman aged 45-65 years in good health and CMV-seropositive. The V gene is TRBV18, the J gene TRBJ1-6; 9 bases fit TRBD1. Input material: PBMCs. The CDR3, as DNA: TGTGCCAGCTCACCCGAGACAGGGGGAGGCTCACCCCTCCACTTT. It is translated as CASSPETGGGSPLHF.